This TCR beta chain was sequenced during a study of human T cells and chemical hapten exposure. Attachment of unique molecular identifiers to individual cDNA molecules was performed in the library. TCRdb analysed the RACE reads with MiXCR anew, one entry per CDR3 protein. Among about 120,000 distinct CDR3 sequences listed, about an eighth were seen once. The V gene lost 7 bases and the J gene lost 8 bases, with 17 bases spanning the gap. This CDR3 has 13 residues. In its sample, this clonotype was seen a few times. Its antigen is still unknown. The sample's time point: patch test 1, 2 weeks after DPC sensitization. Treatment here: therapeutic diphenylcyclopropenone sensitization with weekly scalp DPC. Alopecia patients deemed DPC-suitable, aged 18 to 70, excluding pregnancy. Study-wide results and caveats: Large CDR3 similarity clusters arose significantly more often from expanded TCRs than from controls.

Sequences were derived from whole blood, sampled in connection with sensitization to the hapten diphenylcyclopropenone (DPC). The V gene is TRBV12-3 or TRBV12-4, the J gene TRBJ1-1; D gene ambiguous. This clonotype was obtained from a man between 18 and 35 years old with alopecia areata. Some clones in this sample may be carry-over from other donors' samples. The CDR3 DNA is TGTGCCAGCACCTCACAATTCGGCGCGGAAGCTTTCTTT. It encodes CASTSQFGAEAFF.